The entry below gives a single TCR beta chain sequence along with its context. Its antigen is as yet unknown. This sample stems from a study of identical twins. Study observations and caveats: The authors noted that invariant MAIT and iNKT cells could partly confound zero-insertion analyses. In monozygotic twins, models underestimated the sharing of out-of-frame TCR alpha.

Template switching added a universal primer site; cDNA carried unique molecular identifiers. TCRdb reprocessed the 5' RACE reads via MiXCR and lists one record per CDR3 protein. The top ten clones hold about 2% of a sample with approximately 700,000 distinct CDR3 sequences, 6.1% of them seen once. The germline gives CDR1 SGHAT, CDR2 FQDESV (reference sequence). V lost 0 bases and J lost 7, with 10 bases in between. This CDR3 contains 14 residues. This receptor was identified in a man younger than 35 in good health. The specimen sequenced was naive T cells sorted from blood. The chain carries TRBV11-1 and TRBJ2-1; D gene ambiguous. The CDR3 DNA reads as TGTGCCAGCAGCTTAGCGGTAGGTCTGAATGAGCAGTTCTTC. Encoded protein: CASSLAVGLNEQFF. Full variable domain (outside the CDR3, taken from reference TRBV11-1 and TRBJ2-1): EAEVAQSPRYKITEKSQAVAFWCDPISGHATLYWYRQILGQGPELLVQFQDESVVDDSQLPKDRFSAERLKGVDSTLKIQPAELGDSAMYLCASSLAVGLNEQFFGPGTRLTVL.